The 21 T cell receptor beta chains below all came from one sample that was sequenced in a study of blood T cell repertoires in COVID-19. Only in-frame clones appear in the TCRdb table, and some are missing; sequencing was by immunoSEQ multiplex PCR. The repertoire holds tens of thousands of clones, with about 87% as singletons. The sample consisted of peripheral blood. The source of these receptors is a human donor in a cohort sampled during active COVID-19.

The chain recombines TRBV11-2 with TRBJ1-2, with TRBD1 matching 10 bases. Germline CDR1 is SGHAT and CDR2 is FQNNGV. This CDR3 has 17 residues. V shed 2 bases and J 4 bases; nucleotides not matched to a gene: 10. Here the CDR3 reads CASSLQGRDRGIYGYTF. CDR3 coding DNA: TGTGCCAGCAGCTTACAAGGCCGGGACAGGGGAATCTATGGCTACACCTTC.

The chain combines TRBV28 with TRBJ1-1, with 7 bases that match TRBD1. The CDR3 has 15 residues. J was trimmed by 1 base and V by 3 bases; bases with no gene match: 5. CDR1 and CDR2 (germline): MDHEN, SYDVKM. CDR3 sequence: CASSFYRGRNTEAFF. In DNA form, the CDR3 reads TGTGCCAGCAGTTTTTACAGGGGCCGGAACACTGAAGCTTTCTTT. Looking up the rest from reference TRBV28 and TRBJ1-1 gives the full variable domain: DVKVTQSSRYLVKRTGEKVFLECVQDMDHENMFWYRQDPGLGLRLIYFSYDVKMKEKGDIPEGYSVSREKKERFSLILESASTNQTSMYLCASSFYRGRNTEAFFGQGTRLTVV.

The chain is built from TRBV24-1 and TRBJ2-3; 9 nucleotides line up with TRBD2. V shed 4 bases and J 6 bases; nucleotides not matched to a gene: 7. Germline V gives CDR1 KGHDR, CDR2 SFDVKD. This CDR3 spans 15 amino acids. The CDR3 spells CATSDRGLALDTQYF. The CDR3 DNA follows: TGTGCCACCAGTGACCGAGGACTAGCGTTGGATACGCAGTATTTT.

This clone was recorded only once. This chain connects TRBV5-1 to TRBJ2-3, with TRBD1 as a possible D gene (6 bases). Trimming left V 2 bases short and J 0 bases short, with 19 bases between. The CDR3 has 18 residues. The germline V gene has CDR1 SGHRS and CDR2 YFSETQ. The CDR3 is CASSLRGHRVSSTDTQYF. CDR3 DNA: TGCGCCAGCAGCTTAAGGGGACACCGAGTTTCTAGCACAGATACGCAGTATTTT.

The chain couples TRBV5-1 to TRBJ2-3; maybe TRBD2 (5 bases). This CDR3 comprises 15 residues. V lost 1 base and J lost 1, with 10 bases in between. The germline V gene encodes CDR1 SGHRS and CDR2 YFSETQ. The CDR3 sequence is CASSLQGLGTDTQYF. In DNA form, the CDR3 reads TGCGCCAGCAGCTTGCAAGGACTTGGCACAGATACGCAGTATTTT.

As DNA, the CDR3 is TGTGCCAGCAGTTTAGGTGGGCAGAGCTCTGGAAACACCATATATTTT. This translates into CASSLGGQSSGNTIYF. This rearrangement joins TRBV28 to TRBJ1-3, with D uncertain. The CDR3 extends over 16 amino acids. Germline CDR1 is MDHEN and CDR2 is SYDVKM. V was pared by 2 bases and J by 0 bases, with 11 bases between.

The rearrangement joins TRBV27 to TRBJ1-6; D perhaps matches TRBD1 (5 bases). Per the germline V gene, CDR1 is MNHEY and CDR2 is SMNVEV (reference sequence). The CDR3 totals 16 residues. V lost 3 bases, J lost 8 bases, and 17 bases lay in between. The CDR3 region is CASSFGTQGRDSPLHF. The CDR3 coding sequence is TGTGCCAGCAGTTTCGGGACTCAGGGCCGAGATTCACCCCTCCACTTT.

V and J are TRBV27 and TRBJ1-5, with D possibly TRBD1 on 6 matching bases. The CDR3 totals 18 residues. Per germline, CDR1 MNHEY and CDR2 SMNVEV (reference sequence). V dropped 0 bases and J dropped 8 bases, with 23 bases sitting between them. In nucleotides, the CDR3 is TGTGCCAGCAGTTTATCGGGGTACGACCAGGGAAGGGGGAAGCCCCAGCATTTT. It encodes CASSLSGYDQGRGKPQHF.

This clone was seen more than once but under ten times. The CDR3 reads CASSPRGGLAGLNEQFF. The DNA for the CDR3 is TGTGCCAGCAGCCCCCGAGGGGGACTAGCGGGCCTAAATGAGCAGTTCTTC. J is TRBJ2-1 and V is TRBV7-9; 12 bases are shared with TRBD2. Per germline, CDR1 SEHNR and CDR2 FQNEAQ (reference sequence). Trimming took 5 bases from V and 7 from J; bases not matched to a gene: 12. The CDR3 totals 17 residues.

The J gene is TRBJ2-7, the V gene TRBV6-6, with D maybe TRBD2 (7 bases). The CDR3 sequence is 16 residues long. CDR1 MNHNY and CDR2 SVGAGI come from the germline V gene (reference sequence). Trimming stripped 7 bases from V and 3 bases from J, with 22 bases between. The CDR3 DNA reads TGTGCCAGCACAACGGGGGGACCGGGGGGCCTCTACGAGCAGTACTTC. As protein: CASTTGGPGGLYEQYF.

The V gene is TRBV28, the J gene TRBJ2-1; TRBD2 matches at 10 bases. This CDR3 contains 12 residues. The germline V gene encodes CDR1 MDHEN and CDR2 SYDVKM. The J segment lost 16 bases and the V segment lost 6 bases, leaving 9 bases of the junction unmatched. The CDR3 sequence is CASSLEREGLFF. CDR3 nucleotides: TGTGCCAGCAGCCTTGAGCGGGAGGGCCTCTTCTTC.

The V gene is TRBV7-9, the J gene TRBJ1-1, with D maybe TRBD1 (5 bases). Germline-derived CDR1 and CDR2 are SEHNR and FQNEAQ (reference sequence). The V end lost 3 bases, the J end lost 1 base, and 9 bases lay between the germline ends. This CDR3 region has 14 residues. CDR3 DNA sequence: TGTGCCAGCAGCTTCGGACAACCGAACACTGAAGCTTTCTTT. Translated: CASSFGQPNTEAFF.

This clone was recorded once. CDR3 sequence: CASSLAGQQETQYF. CDR3 coding DNA: TGCGCCAGCAGCTTGGCAGGGCAACAAGAGACCCAGTACTTC. The chain carries TRBV5-1 and TRBJ2-5; D possibly corresponds to TRBD1 (5 bases). The V gene's germline CDR1 is SGHRS and CDR2 YFSETQ. The ends were cut back, 0 bases at V and 2 bases at J, with 8 bases in the middle. The CDR3 is 14 amino acids.

The chain recombines TRBV4-2 with TRBJ2-5, with 7 bases aligning to TRBD1. J was trimmed by 2 bases and V by 5 bases; bases with no gene match: 8. The CDR3 has 15 residues. Germline CDR1 is LGHNA and CDR2 is YNFKEQ. The CDR3 bases are TGTGCCAGCAGCTCCTTCTACAGGGGTCAAGAGACCCAGTACTTC. The encoded protein is CASSSFYRGQETQYF.

V is TRBV4-1 and J is TRBJ1-1; D perhaps matches TRBD1 (6 bases). Germline V lookup: CDR1 MGHRA, CDR2 YSYEKL. Trimming stripped 4 bases from V and 0 bases from J, with 12 bases between. CDR3 size: 15 residues. Here the CDR3 DNA reads TGCGCCAGCAGCCCAGGGGCAGGCATGAACACTGAAGCTTTCTTT. This codes for CASSPGAGMNTEAFF.

This clone appeared once. J is TRBJ2-3 and V is TRBV28, with TRBD2 as a possible D gene (6 bases). This CDR3 is built from 16 residues. Trimming stripped 3 bases from V and 7 bases from J, with 20 bases between. In germline, CDR1 is MDHEN, CDR2 SYDVKM. The CDR3 region has the DNA TGTGCCAGCAGTTTCCAGGGTGCGGGGACGTTAAATACGCAGTATTTT. Encoded protein: CASSFQGAGTLNTQYF.

V is TRBV5-5 and J is TRBJ2-7; D possibly corresponds to TRBD2 (6 bases). This CDR3 contains 15 residues. The germline V and J ends were trimmed by 4 bases and 1 base, with 15 bases remaining between them. The germline gives CDR1 SGHKS, CDR2 YYEKEE (reference sequence). CDR3 protein: CASSGRDFISYEQYF. The CDR3 DNA reads TGTGCCAGCAGCGGCCGGGACTTTATTTCCTACGAGCAGTACTTC. Combining the CDR3 with reference TRBV5-5 and TRBJ2-7 gives the whole variable domain DAGVTQSPTHLIKTRGQQVTLRCSPISGHKSVSWYQQVLGQGPQFIFQYYEKEERGRGNFPDRFSARQFPNYSSELNVNALLLGDSALYLCASSGRDFISYEQYFGPGTRLTVT.

The rearrangement joins TRBV4-3 to TRBJ2-2; a weak D match, TRBD1 (5 bases). Trimming removed 0 bases from V and 1 base from J, with 9 bases in between. The CDR3 spans 16 residues. Germline V gene data show CDR1 as LGHNA and CDR2 as YSLEER. CDR3 residues: CASSQETDRNTGELFF. In nucleotides, the CDR3 is TGCGCCAGCAGCCAAGAAACTGACAGGAACACCGGGGAGCTGTTTTTT.

The V and J genes are TRBV4-1 and TRBJ2-7, with D possibly being TRBD2 (5 bases). CDR1 is MGHRA and CDR2 is YSYEKL in the germline V gene. With 5 bases removed from V and 4 bases from J, the gap between germline ends came to 18 bases. The CDR3 has 15 amino acids. CDR3 residues: CASSTRDGIAYEQYF. CDR3 in DNA: TGCGCCAGCAGCACACGCGACGGGATAGCATACGAGCAGTACTTC.

The V call is TRBV5-1, the J call TRBJ2-7, with unresolved D. The CDR3 length is 11 residues. The germline CDR1 and CDR2 sequences are SGHRS and YFSETQ. Trimming cost V 4 bases and J 3 bases, with 5 bases left between them. The CDR3 spells CASSEDYEQYF. Written as DNA, the CDR3 is TGCGCCAGCAGCGAGGACTACGAGCAGTACTTC.

The rearrangement uses TRBV28 and TRBJ1-1; no definite D call. The CDR3 runs 12 residues. The germline CDR1 and CDR2 sequences are MDHEN and SYDVKM. The V and J ends lost 6 bases and 4 bases respectively, with 9 bases between them. CDR3 in DNA: TGTGCCAGCAGCCTATTTGGCACTGAAGCTTTCTTT. Protein sequence: CASSLFGTEAFF. Using reference TRBV28 and TRBJ1-1 for the parts outside the CDR3, the full variable domain is DVKVTQSSRYLVKRTGEKVFLECVQDMDHENMFWYRQDPGLGLRLIYFSYDVKMKEKGDIPEGYSVSREKKERFSLILESASTNQTSMYLCASSLFGTEAFFGQGTRLTVV.